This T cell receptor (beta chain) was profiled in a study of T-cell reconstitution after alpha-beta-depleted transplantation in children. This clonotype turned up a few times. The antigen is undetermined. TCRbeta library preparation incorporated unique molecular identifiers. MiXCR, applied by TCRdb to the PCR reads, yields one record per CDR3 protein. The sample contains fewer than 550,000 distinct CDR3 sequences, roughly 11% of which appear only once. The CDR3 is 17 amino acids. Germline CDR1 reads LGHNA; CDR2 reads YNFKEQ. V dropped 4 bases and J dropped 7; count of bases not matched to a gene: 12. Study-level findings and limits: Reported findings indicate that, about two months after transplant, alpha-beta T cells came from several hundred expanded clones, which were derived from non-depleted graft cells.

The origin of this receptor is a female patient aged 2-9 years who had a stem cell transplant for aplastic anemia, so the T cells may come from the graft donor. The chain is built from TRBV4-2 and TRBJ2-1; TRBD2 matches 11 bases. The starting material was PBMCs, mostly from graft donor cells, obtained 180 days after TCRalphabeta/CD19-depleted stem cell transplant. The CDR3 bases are TGTGCCAGCAGCCCGAGATATAGCGGGGGGGCTTTGAATGAGCAGTTCTTC. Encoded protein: CASSPRYSGGALNEQFF.